This T cell receptor beta chain was observed in a study of T cells in Graves' hyperthyroidism and ophthalmopathy. Regions amplified from RNA transcripts were the TCR beta CDR3 regions. When the TCR CDR3 underwent first-round RT-PCR, the HTBI primer set was used. In TCRdb, the multiplex PCR reads were re-called with MiXCR into one record per CDR3 protein. The table records around 530,000 distinct CDR3 sequences, approximately 17% of them present only once. The CDR3 covers 18 residues. The germline gives CDR1 MNHEY, CDR2 SVGAGI. The V and J ends lost 0 bases and 0 bases respectively, with 12 bases between them. Study-level points and caveats: Most thyroid clonotypes with frequency above 0.001 were detected in blood.

Note on this clonotype: What it recognizes is unknown.

The V and J genes are TRBV6-5 and TRBJ1-6; D uncertain. The clonotype was recovered from a woman in her late teens or twenties with Graves' ophthalmopathy. Material: blood. The CDR3 loop is CASSYSSFPSSYNSPLHF. The CDR3 nucleotides are TGTGCCAGCAGTTACTCTTCCTTTCCCAGCTCCTATAATTCACCCCTCCACTTT.